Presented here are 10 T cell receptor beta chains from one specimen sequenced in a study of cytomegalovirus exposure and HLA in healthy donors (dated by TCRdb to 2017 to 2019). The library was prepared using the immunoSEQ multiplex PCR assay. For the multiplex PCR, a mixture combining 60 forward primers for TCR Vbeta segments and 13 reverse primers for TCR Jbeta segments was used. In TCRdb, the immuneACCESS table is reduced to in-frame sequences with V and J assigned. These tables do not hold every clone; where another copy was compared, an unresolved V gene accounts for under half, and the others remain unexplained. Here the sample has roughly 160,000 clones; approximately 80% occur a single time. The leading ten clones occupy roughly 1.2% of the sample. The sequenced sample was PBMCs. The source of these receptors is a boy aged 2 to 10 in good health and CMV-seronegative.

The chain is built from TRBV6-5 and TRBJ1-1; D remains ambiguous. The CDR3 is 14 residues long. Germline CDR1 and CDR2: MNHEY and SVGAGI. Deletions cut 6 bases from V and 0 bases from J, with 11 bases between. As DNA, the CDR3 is TGTGCCAGCAGGCGGGGAGGCATGAACACTGAAGCTTTCTTT. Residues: CASRRGGMNTEAFF.

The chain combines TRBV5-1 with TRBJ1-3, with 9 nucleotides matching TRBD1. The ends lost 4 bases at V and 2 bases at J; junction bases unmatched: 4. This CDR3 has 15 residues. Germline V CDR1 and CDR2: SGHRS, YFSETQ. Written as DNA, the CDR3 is TGCGCCAGCAGCACACAGGGGGCAACTGGAAACACCATATATTTT. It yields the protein CASSTQGATGNTIYF.

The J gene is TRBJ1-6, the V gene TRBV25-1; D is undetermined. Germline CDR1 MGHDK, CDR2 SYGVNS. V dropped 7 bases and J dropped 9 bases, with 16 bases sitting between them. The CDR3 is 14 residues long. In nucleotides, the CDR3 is TGTGCCAGCACTCTAGGCGGCAATTCTTCACCCCTCCACTTT. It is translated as CASTLGGNSSPLHF.

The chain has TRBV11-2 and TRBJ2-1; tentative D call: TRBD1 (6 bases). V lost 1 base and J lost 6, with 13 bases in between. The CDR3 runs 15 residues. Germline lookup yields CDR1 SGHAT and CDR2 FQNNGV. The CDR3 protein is CASSLVSIGGNEQFF. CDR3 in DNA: TGTGCCAGCAGCTTAGTGTCAATAGGGGGCAATGAGCAGTTCTTC.

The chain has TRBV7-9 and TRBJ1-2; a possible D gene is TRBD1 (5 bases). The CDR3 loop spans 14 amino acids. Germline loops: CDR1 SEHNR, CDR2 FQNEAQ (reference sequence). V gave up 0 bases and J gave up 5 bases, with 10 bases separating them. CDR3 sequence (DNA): TGTGCCAGCAGCTTAGCCGACAGAAATTATGGCTACACCTTC. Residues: CASSLADRNYGYTF.

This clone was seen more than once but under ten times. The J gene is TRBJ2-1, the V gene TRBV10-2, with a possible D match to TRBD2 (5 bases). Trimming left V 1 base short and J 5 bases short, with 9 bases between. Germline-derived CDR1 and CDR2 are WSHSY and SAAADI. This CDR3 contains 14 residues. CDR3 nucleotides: TGCGCCAGCAGTGAGTTAGCGTCGGACAATGAGCAGTTCTTC. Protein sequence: CASSELASDNEQFF.

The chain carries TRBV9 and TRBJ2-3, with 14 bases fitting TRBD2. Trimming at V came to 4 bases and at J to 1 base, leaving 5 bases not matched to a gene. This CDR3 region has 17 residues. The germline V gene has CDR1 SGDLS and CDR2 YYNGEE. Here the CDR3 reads CASSNPGLAGGTDTQYF. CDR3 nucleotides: TGTGCCAGCAGCAATCCGGGACTAGCGGGGGGCACAGATACGCAGTATTTT.

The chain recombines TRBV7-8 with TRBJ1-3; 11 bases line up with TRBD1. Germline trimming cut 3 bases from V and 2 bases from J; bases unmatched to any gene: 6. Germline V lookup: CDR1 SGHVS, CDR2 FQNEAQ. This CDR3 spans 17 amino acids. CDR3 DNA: TGTGCCAGCAGCTTTATAACGGGACAGGGGGCTGGAAACACCATATATTTT. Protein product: CASSFITGQGAGNTIYF.

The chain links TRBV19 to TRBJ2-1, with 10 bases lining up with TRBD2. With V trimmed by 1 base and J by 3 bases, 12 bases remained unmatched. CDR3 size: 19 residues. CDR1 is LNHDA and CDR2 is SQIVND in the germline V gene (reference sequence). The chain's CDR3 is CASSIAGLAPYSVYNEQFF. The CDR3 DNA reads TGTGCCAGTAGTATAGCGGGACTAGCGCCCTACTCCGTCTACAATGAGCAGTTCTTC.

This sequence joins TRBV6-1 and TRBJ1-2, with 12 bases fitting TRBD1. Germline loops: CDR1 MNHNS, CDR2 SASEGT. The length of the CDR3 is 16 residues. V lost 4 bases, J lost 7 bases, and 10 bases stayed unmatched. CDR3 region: CASSVLPGQGAPGYTF. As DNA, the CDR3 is TGTGCCAGCAGTGTGCTCCCGGGACAGGGGGCCCCTGGCTACACCTTC.